This T cell receptor beta chain was identified during a study of CD8+ T cells in alopecia areata. Extracted RNA was reverse transcribed, and the resulting cDNA served as sequencing template. Method: immunoSEQ multiplex PCR; TCRdb's copy keeps in-frame clones and lacks some. The table lists approximately 150,000 clones, less than 75% of them singletons. V was clipped by 1 base and J by 7 bases, with 16 bases between them. Germline V gene sequence: CDR1 SEHNR, CDR2 FQNEAQ (reference sequence). CDR3 length: 15 amino acids. The source of this sequence is a human donor with alopecia areata. Sample: CD8+ T cells sorted from blood, taken at week 0. V and J are TRBV7-9 and TRBJ1-2, with D perhaps TRBD1 (6 bases). CDR3: CASSLGFTGRGGYTF. The DNA for the CDR3 is TGTGCCAGCAGCTTAGGATTTACAGGGAGAGGTGGCTACACCTTC.